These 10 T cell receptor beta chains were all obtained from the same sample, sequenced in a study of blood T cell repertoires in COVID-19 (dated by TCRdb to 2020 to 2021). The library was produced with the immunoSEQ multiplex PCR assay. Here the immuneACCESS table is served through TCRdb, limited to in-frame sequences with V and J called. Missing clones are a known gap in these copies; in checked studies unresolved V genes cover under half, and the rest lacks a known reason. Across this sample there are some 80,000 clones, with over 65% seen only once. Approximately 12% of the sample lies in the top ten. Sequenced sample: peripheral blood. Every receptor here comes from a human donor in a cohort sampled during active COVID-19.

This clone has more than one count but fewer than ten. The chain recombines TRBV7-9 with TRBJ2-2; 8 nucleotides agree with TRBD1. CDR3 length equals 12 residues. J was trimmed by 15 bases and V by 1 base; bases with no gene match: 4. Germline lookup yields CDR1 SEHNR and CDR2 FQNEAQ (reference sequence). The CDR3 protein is CASSLEQGALFF. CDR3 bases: TGTGCCAGCAGCTTAGAGCAGGGGGCATTGTTTTTT.

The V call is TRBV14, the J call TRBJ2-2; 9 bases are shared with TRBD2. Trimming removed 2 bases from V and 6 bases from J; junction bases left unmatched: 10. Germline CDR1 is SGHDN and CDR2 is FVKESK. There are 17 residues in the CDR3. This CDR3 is CASSQLAGTRGAGELFF. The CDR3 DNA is TGTGCCAGCAGCCAACTAGCGGGAACCCGCGGGGCCGGGGAGCTGTTTTTT.

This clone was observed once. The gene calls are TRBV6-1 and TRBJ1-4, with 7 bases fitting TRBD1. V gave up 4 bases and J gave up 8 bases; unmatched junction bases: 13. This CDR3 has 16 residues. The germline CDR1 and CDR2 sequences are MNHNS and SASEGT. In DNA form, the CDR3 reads TGTGCCAGCAGTGGAAGACAGGGCCCCCGGGAGGAAAAACTGTTTTTT. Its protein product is CASSGRQGPREEKLFF.

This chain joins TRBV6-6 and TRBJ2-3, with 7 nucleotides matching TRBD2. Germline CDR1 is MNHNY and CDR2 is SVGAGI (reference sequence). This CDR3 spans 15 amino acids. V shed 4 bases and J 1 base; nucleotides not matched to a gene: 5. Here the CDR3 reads CASSSNRGGTDTQYF. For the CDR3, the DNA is TGTGCCAGCAGTTCAAATCGGGGGGGCACAGATACGCAGTATTTT.

The chain's CDR3 is CASMRGDSGSEQYF. CDR3 coding DNA: TGTGCCAGTATGAGGGGAGATAGCGGGAGCGAGCAGTACTTC. The chain uses TRBV6-6 and TRBJ2-7, with 9 bases matching TRBD2. The CDR3 totals 14 residues. In germline, CDR1 is MNHNY, CDR2 SVGAGI (reference sequence). Unmatched junction bases numbered 12, after V lost 9 bases and J lost 6 bases.

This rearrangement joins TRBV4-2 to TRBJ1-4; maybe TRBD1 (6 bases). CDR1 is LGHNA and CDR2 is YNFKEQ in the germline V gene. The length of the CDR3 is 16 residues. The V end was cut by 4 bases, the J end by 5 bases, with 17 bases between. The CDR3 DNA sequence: TGTGCCAGCAGCCCGGGGACACCTCCATGGAATGAAAAACTGTTTTTT. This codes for CASSPGTPPWNEKLFF.

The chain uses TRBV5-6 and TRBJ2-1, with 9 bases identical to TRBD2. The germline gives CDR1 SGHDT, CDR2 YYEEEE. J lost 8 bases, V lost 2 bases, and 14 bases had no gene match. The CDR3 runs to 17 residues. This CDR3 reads CASSFGHGGRAVDEQFF. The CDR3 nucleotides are TGTGCCAGCAGCTTTGGTCATGGCGGGAGGGCCGTCGATGAGCAGTTCTTC. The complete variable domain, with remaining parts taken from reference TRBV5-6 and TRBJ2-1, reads DAGVTQSPTHLIKTRGQQVTLRCSPKSGHDTVSWYQQALGQGPQFIFQYYEEEERQRGNFPDRFSGHQFPNYSSELNVNALLLGDSALYLCASSFGHGGRAVDEQFFGPGTRLTVL.

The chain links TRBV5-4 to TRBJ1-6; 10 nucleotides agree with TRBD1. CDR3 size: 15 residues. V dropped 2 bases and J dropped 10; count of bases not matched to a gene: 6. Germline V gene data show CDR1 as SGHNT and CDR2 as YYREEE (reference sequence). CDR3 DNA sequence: TGTGCCAGCAGCTTAGCGGGACAGGGGCGATCACCCCTCCACTTT. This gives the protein CASSLAGQGRSPLHF.

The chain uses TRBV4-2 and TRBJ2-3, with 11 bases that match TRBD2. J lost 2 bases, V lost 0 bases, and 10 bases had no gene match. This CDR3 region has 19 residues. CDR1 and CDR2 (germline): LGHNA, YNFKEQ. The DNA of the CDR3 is TGTGCCAGCAGCCAAGATCCCGATTTTAGCGGGGGGGTCACAGATACGCAGTATTTT. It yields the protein CASSQDPDFSGGVTDTQYF.

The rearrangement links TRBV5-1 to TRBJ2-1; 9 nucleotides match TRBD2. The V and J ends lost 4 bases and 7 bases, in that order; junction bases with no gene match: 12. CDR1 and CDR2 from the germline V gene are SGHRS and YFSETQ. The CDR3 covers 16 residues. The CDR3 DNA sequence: TGCGCCAGCAGCCCCGGAGGGCTAGCGGGGATAAATGAGCAGTTCTTC. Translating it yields CASSPGGLAGINEQFF.